This paragraph reports one TCR beta chain. Sequencing was performed with immunoSEQ multiplex PCR; in TCRdb, only in-frame clones are kept and a portion is missing. The repertoire holds more than 300,000 clones, with approximately 90% as singletons. The CDR3 sequence is 15 residues long. Trimming took 5 bases from V and 4 from J, leaving 14 bases between them. Germline lookup yields CDR1 SGHNT and CDR2 YENEEA. Recovered participants had two consecutive negative NP/OP PCR tests, healthcare professional clearance, or symptom resolution. The sample comes from a study of blood T cell repertoires in COVID-19.

Sequencing input: PBMCs or T cells enriched from blood (not recorded which). This clonotype was sampled from a young woman who had recovered from COVID-19. The chain is built from TRBV11-3 and TRBJ2-2; D is undetermined. CDR3 residues: CASSPGLLGTGELFF. For the CDR3, the DNA is TGTGCCAGCAGCCCCGGTCTTCTCGGCACCGGGGAGCTGTTTTTT.